These 26 T cell receptor beta chains originate from one sample sequenced in a study of low-dose radiotherapy and immunotherapy resistance in tumors. Priming of first-strand cDNA relied on TRAV- and TRBV-specific primers (covering alpha and beta chains). TCR amplification ran approximately 22 PCR cycles using constant-region and V-primer adapter primers. TCRdb redid the calling of the reads with MiXCR, one entry per CDR3 protein. The sample records under 9,500 distinct CDR3 sequences, approximately 82% being singletons. The receptors shown here come from a human donor with advanced metastatic prostate, ovarian, gallbladder or colorectal cancer (not recorded which). This table probably holds off-target reads from a library built for another chain.

This CDR3 is CASSQEARGERTDTQYF. The CDR3 coding sequence is TGTGCCAGCAGCCAAGAGGCTCGGGGTGAGAGGACAGATACGCAGTATTTT. V and J are TRBV4-2 and TRBJ2-3; tentatively, D is TRBD2 (5 bases). V shed 0 bases and J shed 3 bases, with 16 bases lying between them. Germline CDR1 is LGHNA and CDR2 is YNFKEQ. CDR3 size: 17 residues.

The genes are TRBV7-2 and TRBJ2-3; D is uncertain. CDR3 size: 14 residues. CDR1 and CDR2 (germline): SGHTA, FQGNSA. V lost 1 base to trimming and J lost 7 bases, with 12 bases between them. The CDR3 loop reads CASSLVGQANTQYF. CDR3 DNA: TGTGCCAGCAGCTTAGTCGGCCAAGCTAATACGCAGTATTTT.

The rearrangement links TRBV21-1 to TRBJ2-1; the DNA was not compared with TRBD1, the D call given in the table. TRBV21-1 is a recognized pseudogene. The CDR3 is made up of 16 amino acids. The CDR3 spells CASSKRSLGGWHEQFF. DNA of the CDR3: TGTGCCAGCAGCAAAAGAAGCTTGGGGGGGTGGCATGAGCAGTTCTTC.

This clonotype was seen more than once but under ten times. The genes are TRBV15 and TRBJ2-7; D not resolved. V lost 0 bases, J lost 2 bases, and 11 bases lay in between. Looked up from germline, CDR1 is LNHNV and CDR2 is YYDKDF (reference sequence). This CDR3 contains 15 residues. In nucleotides, the CDR3 is TGTGCCACCAGCAGAGATAAGGGAAATCCCTACGAGCAGTACTTC. Residues: CATSRDKGNPYEQYF. Together with reference TRBV15 and TRBJ2-7, the CDR3 gives the full variable domain: DAMVIQNPRYQVTQFGKPVTLSCSQTLNHNVMYWYQQKSSQAPKLLFHYYDKDFNNEADTPDNFQSRRPNTSFCFLDIRSPGLGDTAMYLCATSRDKGNPYEQYFGPGTRLTVT.

This sequence joins TRBV18 and TRBJ1-1; TRBD1 might be the D (5 bases). CDR3 size: 17 residues. Germline CDR1 is KGHSH and CDR2 is LQKENI. Trimming removed 3 bases from V and 3 bases from J, with 20 bases in between. The CDR3 loop reads CASSPKSTATEHTEAFF. The CDR3 DNA is TGTGCCAGCTCACCGAAATCGACAGCTACCGAACACACTGAAGCTTTCTTT.

The genes are TRBV6-1 and TRBJ2-5; 10 bases are shared with TRBD2. V lost 6 bases, J lost 3 bases, and 4 bases stayed unmatched. Germline CDR1 reads MNHNS; CDR2 reads SASEGT. The CDR3 has 14 amino acids. CDR3 residues: CASRRGLAEETQYF. As DNA, the CDR3 is TGTGCCAGCAGACGCGGACTAGCGGAAGAGACCCAGTACTTC.

This clonotype was seen only a few times. V usage is TRBV12-3 or TRBV12-4 and J usage is TRBJ2-3, with D unclear. This CDR3 has 13 residues. With 8 bases removed from V and 2 bases from J, the gap between germline ends came to 11 bases. The CDR3 loop reads CASSRRDTDTQYF. CDR3 DNA sequence: TGTGCCAGCTCTAGAAGGGACACAGATACGCAGTATTTT.

This clonotype appeared a few times. This chain connects TRBV12-3 or TRBV12-4 to TRBJ1-5, with D perhaps matching TRBD1 (5 bases). Trimming took 5 bases from V and 4 from J, leaving 21 bases between them. The CDR3 length is 17 residues. CDR3 in amino acids: CASSPLGTVGLNQPQHF. CDR3 nucleotides: TGTGCCAGCAGTCCCCTCGGGACCGTTGGACTAAATCAGCCCCAGCATTTT.

The chain recombines TRBV6-1 with TRBJ2-7; TRBD2 might be the D (6 bases). V gave up 2 bases and J gave up 3 bases, with 11 bases separating them. Germline CDR1 reads MNHNS; CDR2 reads SASEGT. This CDR3 comprises 14 residues. The CDR3, as DNA: TGTGCCAGCAGTGAAACGGGGGTAGGCTACGAGCAGTACTTC. Its translation is CASSETGVGYEQYF.

V usage is TRBV6-2 or TRBV6-3 and J usage is TRBJ2-1; unclear D gene. Deletions cut 2 bases from V and 10 bases from J, with 9 bases between. This CDR3 contains 12 residues. Germline CDR1 MNHEY, CDR2 SVGEGT. CDR3 sequence reads: CASSYPVREQFF. CDR3 DNA: TGTGCCAGCAGTTACCCCGTCAGGGAGCAGTTCTTC.

The chain combines TRBV2 with TRBJ2-7; D gene uncertain. Trimming took 4 bases from V and 4 from J, leaving 17 bases between them. The CDR3 spans 15 residues. Germline loops: CDR1 SNHLY, CDR2 FYNNEI. For the CDR3, the DNA is TGTGCCAGCAGTGGGATACGTGGCTCCCCATACGAGCAGTACTTC. It yields the protein CASSGIRGSPYEQYF.

The V gene is TRBV7-3, the J gene TRBJ1-1; D is unresolved. Looked up from germline, CDR1 is SGHTA and CDR2 is FQGTGA. V dropped 0 bases and J dropped 1 base, with 6 bases sitting between them. This CDR3 region has 14 residues. DNA of the CDR3: TGTGCCAGCAGCTTAACCCCGGCGAACACTGAAGCTTTCTTT. Translating it yields CASSLTPANTEAFF. Using reference TRBV7-3 and TRBJ1-1 for the parts outside the CDR3, the full variable domain is GAGVSQTPSNKVTEKGKYVELRCDPISGHTALYWYRQSLGQGPEFLIYFQGTGAADDSGLPNDRFFAVRPEGSVSTLKIQRTERGDSAVYLCASSLTPANTEAFFGQGTRLTVV.

This chain joins TRBV20-1 and TRBJ2-5, with 7 bases fitting TRBD1. Trimming at V came to 3 bases and at J to 1 base, leaving 2 bases not matched to a gene. The CDR3 is 13 amino acids. CDR1 is DFQATT, CDR2 SNEGSKA, per germline (reference sequence). As DNA, the CDR3 is TGCAGTGCTAGGCCAGGGGGCCAAGAGACCCAGTACTTC. This sequence encodes CSARPGGQETQYF.

This clonotype was observed once. The chain recombines TRBV4-2 with TRBJ2-1; 10 bases match TRBD2. V trimming: 4 bases; J trimming: 5 bases; junction bases outside the gene matches: 5. From germline, CDR1 is LGHNA and CDR2 YNFKEQ. The CDR3 sequence is 15 residues long. The CDR3 is CASSPRTSGHNEQFF. CDR3 sequence (DNA): TGTGCCAGCAGCCCTCGGACTAGCGGACACAATGAGCAGTTCTTC.

The table lists this clonotype with a count of one. V gene TRBV2 combines with J gene TRBJ2-3; D is uncertain. Germline V lookup: CDR1 SNHLY, CDR2 FYNNEI. The CDR3 extends over 14 amino acids. V was shortened by 4 bases and J by 4 bases, with 12 bases between the two germline ends. The CDR3 sequence is CASSGPRVPDTQYF. CDR3 sequence (DNA): TGTGCCAGCAGTGGCCCCCGGGTTCCAGATACGCAGTATTTT.

CDR3 nucleotide sequence: TGTGCCAGCAGCTTAGAGCGGGGTGGCGCAGATACGCAGTATTTT. It translates to CASSLERGGADTQYF. The J gene is TRBJ2-3, the V gene TRBV11-2; perhaps TRBD2 as D (6 bases). Germline assignment: CDR1 SGHAT and CDR2 FQNNGV. The CDR3 contains 15 residues. V was pared by 0 bases and J by 4 bases, with 11 bases between.

The chain recombines TRBV4-1 with TRBJ1-2; weak D call: TRBD1 (5 bases). CDR1 and CDR2 (germline): MGHRA, YSYEKL. The CDR3 is 17 residues long. Trimming removed 8 bases from V and 2 bases from J, with 24 bases in between. DNA of the CDR3: TGCGCCAGCGGACACAACCCCGACAGCCGGGGGAACTATGGCTACACCTTC. Residues: CASGHNPDSRGNYGYTF.

This clonotype was found a few times. The CDR3, as DNA: TGTGCCAGCAGCGAGTTACCCCCGGCGAGCAATCAGCCCCAGCATTTT. Protein sequence: CASSELPPASNQPQHF. This chain links TRBV6-2 or TRBV6-3 with TRBJ1-5; no reliable D call. Trimming cost V 6 bases and J 1 base, with 16 bases left between them. CDR3 length: 16 amino acids. Per the germline V gene, CDR1 is MNHEY and CDR2 is SVGEGT.

This sequence joins TRBV15 and TRBJ2-5, with D maybe TRBD1 (5 bases). Between the trimmed V and J ends, which lost 3 bases and 5 bases, there was a span of 13 bases. Germline-derived CDR1 and CDR2 are LNHNV and YYDKDF (reference sequence). This CDR3 contains 14 residues. The CDR3 nucleotides read TGTGCCACCAGCAGTGGCAGGGAAAGCGAGACCCAGTACTTC. Residues: CATSSGRESETQYF. Filled out from reference TRBV15 and TRBJ2-5, the complete variable domain reads DAMVIQNPRYQVTQFGKPVTLSCSQTLNHNVMYWYQQKSSQAPKLLFHYYDKDFNNEADTPDNFQSRRPNTSFCFLDIRSPGLGDTAMYLCATSSGRESETQYFGPGTRLLVL.

This clonotype was picked up one time. V gene TRBV30 combines with J gene TRBJ2-7; possibly TRBD1 or TRBD2 for D (5 bases each). Germline values: CDR1 GTSNPN, CDR2 SVGIG (reference sequence). V was clipped by 3 bases and J by 3 bases, with 18 bases between them. CDR3 length: 15 residues. The CDR3: CAWSHLRDGCYEQYF. The CDR3 nucleotides read TGTGCCTGGAGCCACCTCCGGGACGGGTGCTACGAGCAGTACTTC.

The chain employs TRBV27 and TRBJ1-1; 7 bases match TRBD1. This CDR3 contains 13 residues. After removal of 3 bases from V and 3 bases from J, the junction contained 1 base not matched to a gene. Per the germline V gene, CDR1 is MNHEY and CDR2 is SMNVEV (reference sequence). The CDR3 DNA follows: TGTGCCAGCAGTTTGCAGGGGGACACTGAAGCTTTCTTT. Translating gives CASSLQGDTEAFF.

The gene calls are TRBV12-3 or TRBV12-4 and TRBJ2-7; the match to TRBD1 covers 9 bases. V was pared by 3 bases and J by 3 bases, with 6 bases of the junction left unmatched. This CDR3 comprises 15 residues. CDR3 in amino acids: CASSFIGTGIYEQYF. The CDR3 bases are TGTGCCAGCAGTTTTATCGGGACAGGGATCTACGAGCAGTACTTC.

The rearrangement joins TRBV11-2 to TRBJ1-2; D remains unclear. CDR3 length: 13 residues. Looked up from germline, CDR1 is SGHAT and CDR2 is FQNNGV. With 5 bases removed from V and 4 bases from J, the gap between germline ends came to 11 bases. The CDR3 nucleotides are TGTGCCAGCAGCAGCGGACGGACCTATGGCTACACCTTC. Translating gives CASSSGRTYGYTF.

The chain uses TRBV19 and TRBJ1-2; unclear D gene. Germline V CDR1 and CDR2: LNHDA, SQIVND (reference sequence). The V end lost 7 bases, the J end lost 2 bases, and 17 bases lay between the germline ends. This CDR3 contains 15 residues. The CDR3 is CASMMLMAGNYGYTF. Here the CDR3 DNA reads TGTGCCAGTATGATGCTGATGGCGGGGAACTATGGCTACACCTTC.

The chain uses TRBV9 and TRBJ2-2, with a weak D call TRBD2 (5 bases). Trimming removed 3 bases at V and 3 bases at J, with 9 bases between. CDR1 is SGDLS, CDR2 YYNGEE, per germline. CDR3 length: 14 amino acids. The CDR3 region has the DNA TGTGCCAGCAGCGGGAGCGGTTACACCGGGGAGCTGTTTTTT. This gives the protein CASSGSGYTGELFF. The full variable domain, with the rest looked up from reference TRBV9 and TRBJ2-2, is DSGVTQTPKHLITATGQRVTLRCSPRSGDLSVYWYQQSLDQGLQFLIQYYNGEERAKGNILERFSAQQFPDLHSELNLSSLELGDSALYFCASSGSGYTGELFFGEGSRLTVL.

The chain employs TRBV6-2 or TRBV6-3 and TRBJ2-1; 9 bases align to TRBD1. From germline, CDR1 is MNHEY and CDR2 SVGEGT. The CDR3 is 15 residues long. The trim removed 6 bases at V and 3 bases at J, leaving 6 bases unmatched. The CDR3 DNA reads as TGTGCCAGCAGCCAAGGGGGACAGGGCTACAATGAGCAGTTCTTC. Translation: CASSQGGQGYNEQFF.